The clone carrying this T cell receptor (beta chain) was observed at least ten times. Its cognate antigen is unknown. This sample was taken from a study of early T cells in non-severe SARS-CoV-2 infection. The wider study: Sequenced bulk RNA came from whole blood that was unsorted, and chains were unpaired.

V was pared by 5 bases and J by 9 bases, with 10 bases between. CDR1 and CDR2 from the germline V gene are MDHEN and SYDVKM. The CDR3 is 11 amino acids. Whole-study findings and limits: Sequences matched to VDJdb favored anti-spike CD8 responses, while private and CD4 specificities were missed.

Individual cDNA molecules received unique molecular identifiers. TCRdb called the 5' RACE reads again in MiXCR, with one record for every CDR3 protein. The profile shows some 49,000 distinct CDR3 sequences, 12% of them singletons. This TCR derives from an adult who was a healthcare worker with PCR-confirmed SARS-CoV-2 infection or an uninfected control (not recorded which). This chain links TRBV28 with TRBJ1-1; no reliable D call. The source material was whole blood. The CDR3 sequence is CASSVTRKAFF. The CDR3 DNA follows: TGTGCCAGCAGTGTCACACGTAAAGCTTTCTTT.